What follows describes a single T cell receptor (beta chain). Its target is not known. The sample contains more than one DNA sequence encoding this CDR3. The CDR3 spans 13 residues. Looked up from germline, CDR1 is MDHEN and CDR2 is SYDVKM. Trimming removed 6 bases at V and 11 bases at J, with 19 bases between. The sample comes from a study of OX40 agonist ivuxolimab in advanced cancers. Data came from immunoSEQ multiplex PCR; TCRdb stores just in-frame clones and leaves some out. Of tens of thousands of clones in the sample, roughly 90% were seen once. Study-level findings and limits: Partial responders treated at 0.1-3.0 mg/kg exhibited clonal expansion among the lowest measured. Nonresponders, in some cases, also had low normalized T-cell clonal expansion.

The sequence was obtained from an adult with an advanced solid tumor such as melanoma, head and neck, liver or kidney cancer. Sequenced material: CD4+ or CD8+ T cells sorted from blood, taken in a trial of the OX40 agonist ivuxolimab. The rearrangement links TRBV28 to TRBJ2-5, with D unresolved. The CDR3 here is CASRLNPIGSQYF. For the CDR3, the DNA is TGTGCCAGCAGGCTCAACCCAATAGGGTCTCAGTACTTC.